Here is one T cell receptor beta chain with its context. Other DNA sequences in this specimen translate into the identical CDR3. This sample is part of a study of blood T cell repertoires in COVID-19. Libraries were prepared by immunoSEQ multiplex PCR; TCRdb keeps only in-frame clonotypes and omits some of them. Of about 400,000 clones detected, approximately 85% appear once; the ten largest clones hold around 2.1%. The germline CDR1 and CDR2 sequences are SGHRS and YFSETQ. This CDR3 has 14 amino acids. After removal of 0 bases from V and 6 bases from J, the junction contained 1 base not matched to a gene.

This clonotype was obtained from a middle-aged woman with acute COVID-19. The sample comprised PBMCs or T cells enriched from blood (not recorded which). This chain joins TRBV5-1 and TRBJ2-3; 10 bases map to TRBD1. CDR3 loop: CASSLGQGADTQYF. In DNA, the CDR3 is TGCGCCAGCAGCTTGGGACAGGGGGCCGATACGCAGTATTTT.